The next 29 T cell receptor beta chains were all read from a single sample in a study of blood T cell repertoires in COVID-19. Assay used: immunoSEQ multiplex PCR; TCRdb lists only in-frame clones, some missing. The sample yields a few hundred thousand clones, around 86% seen once. Sequencing was done on a sample of peripheral blood. Receptor source: a young man with active or convalescent COVID-19.

The rearrangement joins TRBV3-1 (or the pseudogene TRBV3-2) to TRBJ1-1; 7 positions match TRBD1. CDR3 length equals 19 residues. Per the germline V gene, CDR1 is LGHDT and CDR2 is YNNKEL (reference sequence). The trim removed 4 bases at V and 6 bases at J, leaving 23 bases unmatched. In nucleotides, the CDR3 is TGTGCCAGCAGCCCAACAGGGGCCGCACCCCCCCTCTTGGGACCTGAAGCTTTCTTT. Translating gives CASSPTGAAPPLLGPEAFF.

V gene TRBV28 combines with J gene TRBJ1-1; no clear D. Germline values: CDR1 MDHEN, CDR2 SYDVKM. The CDR3 sequence is 13 residues long. V lost 3 bases to trimming and J lost 4 bases, with 9 bases between them. The DNA of the CDR3 is TGTGCCAGCAGTTTGGGCAGTATCACTGAAGCTTTCTTT. Protein product: CASSLGSITEAFF.

The chain employs TRBV27 and TRBJ2-3; 8 nucleotides align to TRBD1. The germline CDR1 and CDR2 sequences are MNHEY and SMNVEV (reference sequence). With V trimmed by 7 bases and J by 6 bases, 12 bases remained unmatched. This CDR3 comprises 15 residues. In nucleotides, the CDR3 is TGTGCCAGCAATGGAGGGACAGGCCTACGGGATACGCAGTATTTT. Translating it yields CASNGGTGLRDTQYF.

The chain has TRBV11-2 and TRBJ2-5, with 7 bases lining up with TRBD2. CDR1 is SGHAT, CDR2 FQNNGV, per germline. This CDR3 region has 13 residues. Trimming removed 7 bases from V and 5 bases from J; junction bases left unmatched: 7. CDR3: CASTRTSTETQYF. Written as DNA, the CDR3 is TGTGCCAGCACCCGGACTAGTACTGAGACCCAGTACTTC. Full variable domain (outside the CDR3, taken from reference TRBV11-2 and TRBJ2-5): EAGVAQSPRYKIIEKRQSVAFWCNPISGHATLYWYQQILGQGPKLLIQFQNNGVVDDSQLPKDRFSAERLKGVDSTLKIQPAKLEDSAVYLCASTRTSTETQYFGPGTRLLVL.

V gene TRBV7-9 combines with J gene TRBJ2-5, with D perhaps TRBD1 (6 bases). With 5 bases removed from V and 0 bases from J, the gap between germline ends came to 16 bases. Germline assignment: CDR1 SEHNR and CDR2 FQNEAQ (reference sequence). This CDR3 has 16 amino acids. CDR3 sequence reads: CASSPPQGTYQETQYF. In DNA form, the CDR3 reads TGTGCCAGCAGCCCGCCACAGGGAACGTACCAAGAGACCCAGTACTTC.

Here the CDR3 DNA reads TGTGCCAGCAGCTTAGTTTACGGCACCGGGGAGCTGTTTTTT. This translates into CASSLVYGTGELFF. J is TRBJ2-2 and V is TRBV7-2; no reliable D call. Per germline, CDR1 SGHTA and CDR2 FQGNSA. This CDR3 is built from 14 residues. V shed 1 base and J shed 4 bases, with 7 bases lying between them.

This rearrangement joins TRBV24-1 to TRBJ2-3; tentative D call: TRBD1 (5 bases). Trimming took 3 bases from V and 4 from J, leaving 16 bases between them. The V gene's germline CDR1 is KGHDR and CDR2 SFDVKD. CDR3 length: 16 amino acids. CDR3 nucleotide sequence: TGTGCCACCAGTGATCAATACAGCATAGGGGCAGATACGCAGTATTTT. Amino acids: CATSDQYSIGADTQYF.

The chain carries TRBV7-9 and TRBJ2-7; D is perhaps TRBD2 (7 bases). The germline V gene encodes CDR1 SEHNR and CDR2 FQNEAQ (reference sequence). Trimming took off 5 bases at V and 7 bases at J, with 18 bases between the two ends. This CDR3 is 14 amino acids long. The chain's CDR3 is CASSLPEGGREQYF. In nucleotides, the CDR3 is TGTGCCAGCAGCCTCCCTGAGGGGGGGAGGGAGCAGTACTTC.

The chain is built from TRBV4-3 and TRBJ2-7; D possibly corresponds to TRBD2 (5 bases). Germline V gives CDR1 LGHNA, CDR2 YSLEER. V lost 0 bases to trimming and J lost 0 bases, with 12 bases between them. This CDR3 is 16 amino acids long. The CDR3 here is CASSQDERSSSYEQYF. Written as DNA, the CDR3 is TGCGCCAGCAGCCAAGATGAGCGGTCAAGCTCCTACGAGCAGTACTTC.

The chain uses TRBV30 and TRBJ1-2; D is possibly TRBD1 (5 bases). The CDR3 extends over 16 amino acids. Trimming left V 2 bases short and J 8 bases short, with 24 bases between. Germline CDR1 is GTSNPN and CDR2 is SVGIG (reference sequence). CDR3 coding DNA: TGTGCCTGGAGTCGGAAACAGGCCGCCTTGAAGGGGGGCTACACCTTC. Its protein product is CAWSRKQAALKGGYTF.

The chain joins TRBV7-2 to TRBJ2-1; the match to TRBD2 covers 14 bases. This CDR3 is built from 15 residues. The germline V gene has CDR1 SGHTA and CDR2 FQGNSA. The V and J ends lost 9 bases and 9 bases, in that order; junction bases with no gene match: 10. The CDR3 DNA follows: TGTGCCAGTGTATCAGGGACTAGCGGGGGTGGTGAGCAGTTCTTC. It specifies CASVSGTSGGGEQFF. The complete variable domain, with remaining parts taken from reference TRBV7-2 and TRBJ2-1, reads GAGVSQSPSNKVTEKGKDVELRCDPISGHTALYWYRQSLGQGLEFLIYFQGNSAPDKSGLPSDRFSAERTGGSVSTLTIQRTQQEDSAVYLCASVSGTSGGGEQFFGPGTRLTVL.

Only one count was recorded for this clone. This chain joins TRBV24-1 and TRBJ2-7; 12 positions agree with TRBD1. The CDR3 is made up of 15 amino acids. V lost 3 bases and J lost 6; bases outside the gene matches: 5. Per the germline V gene, CDR1 is KGHDR and CDR2 is SFDVKD. This chain's CDR3 is CATSDHGTGGSEQYF. CDR3 DNA: TGTGCCACCAGTGATCACGGGACAGGGGGCAGCGAGCAGTACTTC.

This clone was seen a handful of times. The V call is TRBV11-2, the J call TRBJ2-7; 9 positions match TRBD1. The germline V gene encodes CDR1 SGHAT and CDR2 FQNNGV. J was trimmed by 9 bases and V by 5 bases; bases with no gene match: 11. The CDR3 covers 14 residues. CDR3 DNA sequence: TGTGCCAGCAGCCCCGTTGGACAGGGGATAGTGCAGTACTTC. Its translation is CASSPVGQGIVQYF. Full variable domain (missing parts from reference TRBV11-2 and TRBJ2-7): EAGVAQSPRYKIIEKRQSVAFWCNPISGHATLYWYQQILGQGPKLLIQFQNNGVVDDSQLPKDRFSAERLKGVDSTLKIQPAKLEDSAVYLCASSPVGQGIVQYFGPGTRLTVT.

The chain has TRBV4-2 and TRBJ1-1; D might be TRBD1 (5 bases). Germline loops: CDR1 LGHNA, CDR2 YNFKEQ. The CDR3 is 14 amino acids. Between the trimmed V and J ends, which lost 3 bases and 4 bases, there was a span of 12 bases. The CDR3 reads CASSHPAGSTEAFF. The DNA of the CDR3 is TGTGCCAGCAGCCATCCCGCAGGGTCCACTGAAGCTTTCTTT.

Worth noting for this clone: In the same sample, other DNA sequences code for this CDR3. Here the CDR3 DNA reads TGTGCCAGCAGCGTAGGAGGGCTGAACACCGGGGAGCTGTTTTTT. The encoded protein is CASSVGGLNTGELFF. The chain employs TRBV9 and TRBJ2-2, with D tentatively TRBD2 (5 bases). This CDR3 has 15 residues. Germline CDR1 and CDR2: SGDLS and YYNGEE. With 0 bases removed from V and 1 base from J, the gap between germline ends came to 7 bases.

J is TRBJ1-1 and V is TRBV6-2 or TRBV6-3; 8 bases map to TRBD1. Trimming removed 3 bases from V and 5 bases from J; junction bases left unmatched: 5. This CDR3 has 14 residues. Germline CDR1 and CDR2: MNHEY and SVGEGT. CDR3 sequence (DNA): TGTGCCAGCAGTTATCAGGGGGCACAAACTGAAGCTTTCTTT. Amino acids: CASSYQGAQTEAFF.

This chain joins TRBV2 and TRBJ1-2; D gene ambiguous. Germline lookup yields CDR1 SNHLY and CDR2 FYNNEI. The ends were cut back, 8 bases at V and 8 bases at J, with 18 bases in the middle. The CDR3 covers 13 residues. CDR3 amino acids: CASGRENQSGYTF. The CDR3 DNA reads TGTGCCAGCGGCCGGGAGAATCAGTCCGGCTACACCTTC. The variable domain in full, completed from reference TRBV2 and TRBJ1-2, reads EPEVTQTPSHQVTQMGQEVILRCVPISNHLYFYWYRQILGQKVEFLVSFYNNEISEKSEIFDDQFSVERPDGSNFTLKIRSTKLEDSAMYFCASGRENQSGYTFGSGTRLTVV.

The V gene is TRBV4-1, the J gene TRBJ1-1; D ambiguous. Per the germline V gene, CDR1 is MGHRA and CDR2 is YSYEKL. The CDR3 has 14 residues. V was pared by 7 bases and J by 7 bases, with 19 bases between. The CDR3 DNA reads TGCGCCAGCATCGATTGGACGGGAAACGGTGAAGCTTTCTTT. This translates into CASIDWTGNGEAFF.

The chain joins TRBV28 to TRBJ2-3; D gene uncertain. The CDR3 is made up of 11 amino acids. V gave up 7 bases and J gave up 6 bases, with 8 bases separating them. The germline CDR1 and CDR2 sequences are MDHEN and SYDVKM. For the CDR3, the DNA is TGTGCCAGCAATGAGAGGGATACGCAGTATTTT. Translated, it gives CASNERDTQYF.

The chain uses TRBV24-1 and TRBJ2-7; D may be TRBD1 (6 bases). There are 13 residues in the CDR3. Germline CDR1 is KGHDR and CDR2 is SFDVKD. V lost 4 bases to trimming and J lost 9 bases, with 15 bases between them. The CDR3 sequence is CATSDFLQGRQYF. CDR3 DNA sequence: TGTGCCACCAGTGACTTCTTACAGGGTAGGCAGTACTTC.

V usage is TRBV6-5 and J usage is TRBJ2-3; 9 nucleotides align to TRBD2. With 6 bases clipped from V and 5 bases from J, the junction kept 3 bases outside the gene matches. In germline, CDR1 is MNHEY, CDR2 SVGAGI. The CDR3 spans 13 residues. CDR3 residues: CASRPSGEDTQYF. DNA of the CDR3: TGTGCCAGCAGGCCTAGCGGGGAAGATACGCAGTATTTT.

The V and J genes are TRBV24-1 and TRBJ2-1, with unresolved D. Germline loops: CDR1 KGHDR, CDR2 SFDVKD. The CDR3 is 15 residues long. V was clipped by 6 bases and J by 4 bases, with 15 bases between them. In DNA, the CDR3 is TGTGCCACCAGTCGGAGTCAAGAATTATACAATGAGCAGTTCTTC. Encoded protein: CATSRSQELYNEQFF.

The chain is built from TRBV30 and TRBJ2-1; 7 bases align to TRBD2. Germline V gene data show CDR1 as GTSNPN and CDR2 as SVGIG (reference sequence). Trimming took 5 bases from V and 5 from J; bases not matched to a gene: 9. This CDR3 is built from 14 residues. The CDR3 DNA reads TGTGCCTGGGCCACAGGAGCGGGGAACAATGAGCAGTTCTTC. It specifies CAWATGAGNNEQFF.

The chain has TRBV6-4 and TRBJ1-1, with D uncertain. Germline V lookup: CDR1 MRHNA, CDR2 SNTAGT. V gave up 4 bases and J gave up 5 bases, with 11 bases separating them. The CDR3 totals 13 residues. The CDR3 DNA follows: TGTGCCAGCAGTGGAGGAGCGGGAACTGAAGCTTTCTTT. It translates to CASSGGAGTEAFF.

V and J are TRBV2 and TRBJ2-7, with a weak D call TRBD1 (6 bases). Trimming shortened V by 5 bases and J by 2 bases, and 7 bases separated the two germline ends. The length of the CDR3 is 12 residues. Germline loops: CDR1 SNHLY, CDR2 FYNNEI. This CDR3 is CASSWDTYEQYF. DNA of the CDR3: TGTGCCAGCAGTTGGGACACCTACGAGCAGTACTTC.

The chain employs TRBV6-5 and TRBJ2-1; 10 bases fit TRBD2. The CDR3 runs to 15 residues. V dropped 6 bases and J dropped 6; count of bases not matched to a gene: 8. Germline V gives CDR1 MNHEY, CDR2 SVGAGI. CDR3 sequence: CASSRQAGGPNEQFF. The CDR3 DNA is TGTGCCAGCAGCCGTCAAGCGGGGGGGCCCAATGAGCAGTTCTTC.

This chain connects TRBV19 to TRBJ1-2; D is unclear. The CDR3 runs to 11 residues. The V gene lost 3 bases and the J gene lost 7 bases, with 6 bases spanning the gap. CDR1 and CDR2 from the germline V gene are LNHDA and SQIVND (reference sequence). CDR3 coding DNA: TGTGCCAGTAGTATTCAACTTGGCTACACCTTC. Protein: CASSIQLGYTF.

The rearrangement uses TRBV7-9 and TRBJ1-2; no firm D call. The germline V gene encodes CDR1 SEHNR and CDR2 FQNEAQ (reference sequence). The CDR3 runs 17 residues. Trimming removed 8 bases from V and 1 base from J, with 23 bases in between. Here the CDR3 DNA reads TGTGCCAGCTGGCCCCGAGTAACTGGAGACCATAACTATGGCTACACCTTC. It codes for CASWPRVTGDHNYGYTF.

The chain recombines TRBV9 with TRBJ2-7, with D possibly being TRBD1 (7 bases). The CDR3 runs 13 residues. V was trimmed by 3 bases and J by 6 bases, leaving 13 bases between them. The V gene's germline CDR1 is SGDLS and CDR2 YYNGEE. The CDR3 here is CASSGGGTVEQYF. CDR3 in DNA: TGTGCCAGCAGCGGTGGGGGGACAGTCGAGCAGTACTTC.